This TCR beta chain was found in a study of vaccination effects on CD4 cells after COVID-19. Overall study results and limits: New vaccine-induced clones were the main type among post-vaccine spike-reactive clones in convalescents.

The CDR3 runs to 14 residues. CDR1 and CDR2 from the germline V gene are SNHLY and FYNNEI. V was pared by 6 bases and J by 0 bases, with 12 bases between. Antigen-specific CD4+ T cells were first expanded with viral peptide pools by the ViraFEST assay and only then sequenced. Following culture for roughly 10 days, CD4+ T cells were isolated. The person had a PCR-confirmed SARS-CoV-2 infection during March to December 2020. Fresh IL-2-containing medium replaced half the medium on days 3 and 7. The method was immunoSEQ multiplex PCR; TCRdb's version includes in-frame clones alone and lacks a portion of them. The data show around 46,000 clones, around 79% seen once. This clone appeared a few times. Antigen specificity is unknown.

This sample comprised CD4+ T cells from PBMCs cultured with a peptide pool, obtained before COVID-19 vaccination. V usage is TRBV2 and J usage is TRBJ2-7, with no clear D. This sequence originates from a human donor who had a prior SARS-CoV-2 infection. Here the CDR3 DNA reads TGTGCCAGCAGATTAGACGGGCCCTCCTACGAGCAGTACTTC. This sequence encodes CASRLDGPSYEQYF.